This is a list of T cell receptor beta chains from one sample in a study of T-cell memory formation after mild COVID-19. TCRdb re-analysed the 5' RACE reads in MiXCR, keeping a single row per CDR3 protein. The top ten hold around 12% of the sample, which has hundreds of thousands of distinct CDR3 sequences, around 20% seen once. Specimen: PBMCs or a T cell subset sorted from them (not recorded which). Receptor source: an adult woman who had mild COVID-19 (a few samples of this study predate the infection). Cell type and time point are not known. Both conserved end residues are part of each CDR3. Each record gives: D gene, V gene, clone size, J gene, CDR3 DNA, CDR3 protein. The D gene is left open where the match is weak. Size is stated for part of the rows, as once, few or many counts, or as a class when the clone is expanded.

d_gene: -
v_gene: TRBV7-3
abundance: few
j_gene: TRBJ2-3
CDR3nt: TGTGCCAGCAGCATGGGACTCTCCCAGGCTACGCAGTATTTT
CDR3aa: CASSMGLSQATQYF

d_gene: -
v_gene: TRBV9
abundance: -
j_gene: TRBJ2-3
CDR3nt: TGTGCCAGCAGCGTAGGAGGGGTTTCTAGCACAGATACGCAGTATTTT
CDR3aa: CASSVGGVSSTDTQYF

d_gene: -
v_gene: TRBV27
abundance: -
j_gene: TRBJ2-2
CDR3nt: TGTGCCAGCAGCCTTCACCGGGGGGCCGGCACCGGGGAGCTGTTTTTT
CDR3aa: CASSLHRGAGTGELFF

d_gene: TRBD2
v_gene: TRBV4-3
abundance: -
j_gene: TRBJ2-5
CDR3nt: TGCGCCAGCAGCCAAGAACCTAGCGGGAGTATCAGGGAGACCCAGTACTTC
CDR3aa: CASSQEPSGSIRETQYF

d_gene: -
v_gene: TRBV11-2
abundance: -
j_gene: TRBJ2-5
CDR3nt: TGTGCCAGCAGCACACTGCGGGGAGCCACTTTGGAGACCCAGTACTTC
CDR3aa: CASSTLRGATLETQYF

d_gene: -
v_gene: TRBV27
abundance: -
j_gene: TRBJ2-5
CDR3nt: TGTGCCAGCAGCGCGACTAGAAATCTAGCGATGGAGACCCAGTACTTC
CDR3aa: CASSATRNLAMETQYF

d_gene: -
v_gene: TRBV12-3/TRBV12-4
abundance: few
j_gene: TRBJ2-1
CDR3nt: TGTGCCAGCAGTCGGAAGCTCCCTGAGCAGTTCTTC
CDR3aa: CASSRKLPEQFF

d_gene: -
v_gene: TRBV14
abundance: -
j_gene: TRBJ2-3
CDR3nt: TGTGCCAGCAGCCCTCGACTAGACTCAGATACGCAGTATTTT
CDR3aa: CASSPRLDSDTQYF

d_gene: -
v_gene: TRBV12-3/TRBV12-4
abundance: few
j_gene: TRBJ1-2
CDR3nt: TGTGCCAGCAGGATGACAGGTGCCTGGGGCTACACCTTC
CDR3aa: CASRMTGAWGYTF

d_gene: TRBD2
v_gene: TRBV13
abundance: -
j_gene: TRBJ2-7
CDR3nt: TGTGCCAGCAGCTTAGGCCTGGTAGCGGGAGACAGCGAGCAGTACTTC
CDR3aa: CASSLGLVAGDSEQYF

d_gene: TRBD1
v_gene: TRBV20-1
abundance: -
j_gene: TRBJ2-1
CDR3nt: TGCAGTGCTAGAGCCGTGACAGGGAACTCCTACAATGAGCAGTTCTTC
CDR3aa: CSARAVTGNSYNEQFF

d_gene: -
v_gene: TRBV19
abundance: -
j_gene: TRBJ1-1
CDR3nt: TGTGCCAGTACCCAAGCGGGGGGTAACACTGAAGCTTTCTTT
CDR3aa: CASTQAGGNTEAFF

d_gene: -
v_gene: TRBV11-2
abundance: few
j_gene: TRBJ2-1
CDR3nt: TGTGCCAGCAGCTCCCACCCCCCAGGTGGTCCATACAATGAGCAGTTCTTC
CDR3aa: CASSSHPPGGPYNEQFF

d_gene: -
v_gene: TRBV7-9
abundance: -
j_gene: TRBJ2-3
CDR3nt: TGTGCCAGCAGCCAAACCCCAAGTAATACGCAGTATTTT
CDR3aa: CASSQTPSNTQYF

d_gene: TRBD2
v_gene: TRBV5-1
abundance: -
j_gene: TRBJ2-5
CDR3nt: TGCGCCAGCAGCCTATGGACTAGCGGGGGTGGAAGAGAGACCCAGTACTTC
CDR3aa: CASSLWTSGGGRETQYF

d_gene: TRBD2
v_gene: TRBV4-2
abundance: few
j_gene: TRBJ2-1
CDR3nt: TGTGCCAGCAGCCAAGAGGCTAGCGGGAGGTTTAGGCTGAATGAGCAGTTCTTC
CDR3aa: CASSQEASGRFRLNEQFF

d_gene: -
v_gene: TRBV12-3/TRBV12-4
abundance: -
j_gene: TRBJ2-1
CDR3nt: TGTGCCAGCAGTTTGGTCCAGGGTCAGAACAATGAGCAGTTCTTC
CDR3aa: CASSLVQGQNNEQFF

d_gene: -
v_gene: TRBV9
abundance: once
j_gene: TRBJ2-7
CDR3nt: TGTGCCAGCAGCCCAGATGGGGGCGAGCAGTACTTC
CDR3aa: CASSPDGGEQYF

d_gene: TRBD2
v_gene: TRBV19
abundance: -
j_gene: TRBJ2-7
CDR3nt: TGTGCCAGTACCAGGACTAGCGGGAGCCGTTGGTTCGAGCAGTACTTC
CDR3aa: CASTRTSGSRWFEQYF

d_gene: TRBD1
v_gene: TRBV23-1
abundance: many
j_gene: TRBJ2-4
CDR3nt: TGCGCCAGCAGTCAATCACGGACAGGGACAGCCAAAAACATTCAGTACTTC
CDR3aa: CASSQSRTGTAKNIQYF

d_gene: -
v_gene: TRBV19
abundance: few
j_gene: TRBJ2-7
CDR3nt: TGTGCCAGTAGTCCCTCAACTTGGACAGCCTACGAGCAGTACTTC
CDR3aa: CASSPSTWTAYEQYF

d_gene: -
v_gene: TRBV12-3/TRBV12-4
abundance: few
j_gene: TRBJ1-1
CDR3nt: TGTGCCAGCAGCAGGGACAACGCGAACACTGAAGCTTTCTTT
CDR3aa: CASSRDNANTEAFF

d_gene: TRBD1
v_gene: TRBV7-2
abundance: -
j_gene: TRBJ2-7
CDR3nt: TGTGCCAGCAGCTTAGCGGGTTCCGGGACAGGGTCGTACGAGCAGTACTTC
CDR3aa: CASSLAGSGTGSYEQYF

d_gene: -
v_gene: TRBV21-1
abundance: -
j_gene: TRBJ2-5
CDR3nt: TGTGCCAGCAGCAAGGCGCAGACCCAGTACTTC
CDR3aa: CASSKAQTQYF

d_gene: -
v_gene: TRBV6-1
abundance: -
j_gene: TRBJ2-3
CDR3nt: TGTGCCAGCAGTGAGCTTCATCTTACCACAGATACGCAGTATTTT
CDR3aa: CASSELHLTTDTQYF

d_gene: TRBD2
v_gene: TRBV7-3
abundance: -
j_gene: TRBJ2-1
CDR3nt: TGTGCCAGCAGCTTAAACCCCTTAGGTGTAGCGGGAGTTCTAGGTATTGAGCAGTTCTTC
CDR3aa: CASSLNPLGVAGVLGIEQFF

d_gene: -
v_gene: TRBV29-1
abundance: -
j_gene: TRBJ1-1
CDR3nt: TGCAGCGTTCCCGGGACTGAAGCTTTCTTT
CDR3aa: CSVPGTEAFF

d_gene: TRBD1
v_gene: TRBV20-1
abundance: -
j_gene: TRBJ1-2
CDR3nt: TGCAGTGCTAGAGATCTAGTTAGAGACAGGGTGTTTAATGGCTACACCTTC
CDR3aa: CSARDLVRDRVFNGYTF

d_gene: -
v_gene: TRBV6-2/TRBV6-3
abundance: -
j_gene: TRBJ2-3
CDR3nt: TGTGCCAGCAGGCGGCGGGTGGATACGCAGTATTTT
CDR3aa: CASRRRVDTQYF

d_gene: TRBD2
v_gene: TRBV24-1
abundance: -
j_gene: TRBJ2-1
CDR3nt: TGTGCCACCAGTGAACTTGGGACTAGCGACAGTGAGCAGTTCTTC
CDR3aa: CATSELGTSDSEQFF

d_gene: TRBD1
v_gene: TRBV7-3
abundance: -
j_gene: TRBJ2-6
CDR3nt: TGTGCCAGCAGCTCCCGACAGGGAACTGGGGCCAACGTCCTGACTTTC
CDR3aa: CASSSRQGTGANVLTF

d_gene: -
v_gene: TRBV4-3
abundance: many
j_gene: TRBJ2-1
CDR3nt: TGCGCCAGCAGCCAAGATCGAATAGGTAGCCGATTAGAGCAGTTCTTC
CDR3aa: CASSQDRIGSRLEQFF

d_gene: TRBD1
v_gene: TRBV6-5
abundance: -
j_gene: TRBJ1-4
CDR3nt: TGTGCCAGCAGTCCCACAGGGGGTCATGAAAAACTGTTTTTT
CDR3aa: CASSPTGGHEKLFF

d_gene: TRBD2
v_gene: TRBV12-3/TRBV12-4
abundance: -
j_gene: TRBJ2-1
CDR3nt: TGTGCCAGCAGTAAAGGACTAGCGGGGAACAATGAGCAGTTCTTC
CDR3aa: CASSKGLAGNNEQFF

d_gene: -
v_gene: TRBV29-1
abundance: -
j_gene: TRBJ1-1
CDR3nt: TGCAGCGTTGTAGTTCTCCCAGTTACTGAAGCTTTCTTT
CDR3aa: CSVVVLPVTEAFF

d_gene: TRBD1
v_gene: TRBV19
abundance: -
j_gene: TRBJ2-6
CDR3nt: TGTGCCAGTTTTACAGGGGGCTCTGGGGCCAACGTCCTGACTTTC
CDR3aa: CASFTGGSGANVLTF

d_gene: TRBD1
v_gene: TRBV12-3/TRBV12-4
abundance: -
j_gene: TRBJ2-7
CDR3nt: TGTGCCAGCAGATCGACAGGGTATTCCTACGAGCAGTACTTC
CDR3aa: CASRSTGYSYEQYF

d_gene: TRBD2
v_gene: TRBV18
abundance: many
j_gene: TRBJ2-5
CDR3nt: TGTGCCAGCTCACCCCTCGACTGGACTAGCGGGAGGAGCGTAGGCGAGACCCAGTACTTC
CDR3aa: CASSPLDWTSGRSVGETQYF

d_gene: TRBD2
v_gene: TRBV6-1
abundance: -
j_gene: TRBJ2-7
CDR3nt: TGTGCCAGCAGTGAAGGGACTAGCGGGATCTACGAGCAGTACTTC
CDR3aa: CASSEGTSGIYEQYF

d_gene: TRBD2
v_gene: TRBV14
abundance: -
j_gene: TRBJ2-7
CDR3nt: TGTGCCAGCAGCCCCGCGACTAGCCTCAACTACGAGCAGTACTTC
CDR3aa: CASSPATSLNYEQYF

d_gene: -
v_gene: TRBV29-1
abundance: few
j_gene: TRBJ1-5
CDR3nt: TGCAGCGTTAGACAAGGTCTCAATCAGCCCCAGCATTTT
CDR3aa: CSVRQGLNQPQHF

d_gene: TRBD1
v_gene: TRBV7-2
abundance: -
j_gene: TRBJ2-2
CDR3nt: TGTGCCAGCAGCTTTACAGGGGTGACCGGGGAGCTGTTTTTT
CDR3aa: CASSFTGVTGELFF

d_gene: -
v_gene: TRBV12-3/TRBV12-4
abundance: -
j_gene: TRBJ1-1
CDR3nt: TGTGCCAGCAGTCGACAGGCGTCGAACACTGAAGCTTTCTTT
CDR3aa: CASSRQASNTEAFF

d_gene: TRBD2
v_gene: TRBV11-2
abundance: few
j_gene: TRBJ2-3
CDR3nt: TGTGCCAGCTCTATCCGACTAGCGGGACCAGATACGCAGTATTTT
CDR3aa: CASSIRLAGPDTQYF

d_gene: -
v_gene: TRBV12-3/TRBV12-4
abundance: few
j_gene: TRBJ1-6
CDR3nt: TGTGCCAGCAGACACGACAATCGGAATTCACCCCTCCACTTT
CDR3aa: CASRHDNRNSPLHF

d_gene: TRBD2
v_gene: TRBV9
abundance: -
j_gene: TRBJ2-5
CDR3nt: TGTGCCAGCAGCGTTAGACTAGCGGAAGTGGTCCAAGAGACCCAGTACTTC
CDR3aa: CASSVRLAEVVQETQYF

d_gene: -
v_gene: TRBV5-5
abundance: -
j_gene: TRBJ2-7
CDR3nt: -
CDR3aa: CASSTSVAATYEQYF

d_gene: -
v_gene: TRBV5-1
abundance: few
j_gene: TRBJ2-1
CDR3nt: TGCGCCAGCAGCTTACAGGAAGCCTACAATGAGCAGTTCTTC
CDR3aa: CASSLQEAYNEQFF

d_gene: -
v_gene: TRBV10-3
abundance: -
j_gene: TRBJ2-7
CDR3nt: TGTGCCATCAGTGAGAGTTGGGCCTCCGAGCAGTACTTC
CDR3aa: CAISESWASEQYF

d_gene: -
v_gene: TRBV7-2
abundance: many
j_gene: TRBJ2-3
CDR3nt: TGTGCCAGCAGCTTAGAAATCCCCACAGATACGCAGTATTTT
CDR3aa: CASSLEIPTDTQYF

d_gene: -
v_gene: TRBV14
abundance: -
j_gene: TRBJ2-7
CDR3nt: TGTGCCAGCAGCCAAGTCTCCGAGCAGTACTTC
CDR3aa: CASSQVSEQYF

d_gene: TRBD2
v_gene: TRBV7-9
abundance: -
j_gene: TRBJ2-7
CDR3nt: TGTGCCAGCAGCTCCTCCACTAGCGGAAGAACCTACGAGCAGTACTTC
CDR3aa: CASSSSTSGRTYEQYF

d_gene: TRBD2
v_gene: TRBV27
abundance: -
j_gene: TRBJ2-1
CDR3nt: TGTGCCTCGAGGACTAGCGGGGGCCGGGAGCAGTTCTTC
CDR3aa: CASRTSGGREQFF

d_gene: -
v_gene: TRBV7-9
abundance: -
j_gene: TRBJ1-2
CDR3nt: TGTGCCAGCAGCTTAGACACGCTAAATGTCGGCTACACCTTC
CDR3aa: CASSLDTLNVGYTF

d_gene: -
v_gene: TRBV7-9
abundance: -
j_gene: TRBJ1-5
CDR3nt: TGTGCCAGCAGCCCCCCCGGGGTTGGCAATCAGCCCCAGCATTTT
CDR3aa: CASSPPGVGNQPQHF

d_gene: -
v_gene: TRBV3-2
abundance: -
j_gene: TRBJ2-7
CDR3nt: TGTGCCAGCAGCATCCAGGACGGGCCCGGGCAGTACTTC
CDR3aa: CASSIQDGPGQYF

d_gene: -
v_gene: TRBV29-1
abundance: -
j_gene: TRBJ2-2
CDR3nt: TGCAGCGTTGAACTAGTTGACCCACCCGGGGAGCTGTTTTTT
CDR3aa: CSVELVDPPGELFF

d_gene: TRBD1
v_gene: TRBV20-1
abundance: few
j_gene: TRBJ2-5
CDR3nt: TGCAGTGCTCGGACAGGGCCAGAGACCCAGTACTTC
CDR3aa: CSARTGPETQYF

d_gene: TRBD1
v_gene: TRBV7-8
abundance: few
j_gene: TRBJ2-1
CDR3nt: TGTGCCAGCAGCTTAGGACAGGGTTCGATGAATGAGCAGTTCTTC
CDR3aa: CASSLGQGSMNEQFF